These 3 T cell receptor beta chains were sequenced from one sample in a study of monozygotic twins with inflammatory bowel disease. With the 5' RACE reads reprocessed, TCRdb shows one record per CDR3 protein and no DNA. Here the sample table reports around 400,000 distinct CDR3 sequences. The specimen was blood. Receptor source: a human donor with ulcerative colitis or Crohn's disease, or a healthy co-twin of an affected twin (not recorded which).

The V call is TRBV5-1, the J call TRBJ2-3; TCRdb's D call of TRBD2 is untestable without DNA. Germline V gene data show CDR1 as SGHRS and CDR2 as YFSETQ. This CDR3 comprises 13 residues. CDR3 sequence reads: CASTKRGPDTQYF.

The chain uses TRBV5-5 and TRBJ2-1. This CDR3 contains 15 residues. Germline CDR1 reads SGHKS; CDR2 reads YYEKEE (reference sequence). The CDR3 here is CASSLEGRRLDEQFF.

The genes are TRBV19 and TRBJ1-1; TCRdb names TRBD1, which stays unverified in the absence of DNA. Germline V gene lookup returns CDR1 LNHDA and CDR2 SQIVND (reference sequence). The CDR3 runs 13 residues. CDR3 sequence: CASRGTGKTEAFF. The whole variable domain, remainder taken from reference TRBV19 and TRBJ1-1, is DGGITQSPKYLFRKEGQNVTLSCEQNLNHDAMYWYRQDPGQGLRLIYYSQIVNDFQKGDIAEGYSVSREKKESFPLTVTSAQKNPTAFYLCASRGTGKTEAFFGQGTRLTVV.